The clone carrying this T cell receptor beta chain was picked up a small number of times. Primers included in the PCR were 60 Vbeta and 13 Jbeta primers. Data came from immunoSEQ multiplex PCR; TCRdb stores just in-frame clones and leaves some out. The sample includes around 150,000 clones, roughly 85% of them seen just once. The source of the sample is a study of cytomegalovirus exposure and HLA in healthy donors. In germline, CDR1 is SQVTM, CDR2 ANQGSEA. This CDR3 contains 13 residues. V lost 6 bases, J lost 8 bases, and 14 bases lay in between. This receptor was identified in a young man in good health and CMV-seropositive. Sequenced sample: PBMCs. The J gene is TRBJ1-6, the V gene TRBV29-1; weak D call: TRBD1 (5 bases). The CDR3 protein is CSVRVTEYSPLHF. In DNA form, the CDR3 reads TGCAGCGTCCGAGTGACAGAATATTCACCCCTCCACTTT.